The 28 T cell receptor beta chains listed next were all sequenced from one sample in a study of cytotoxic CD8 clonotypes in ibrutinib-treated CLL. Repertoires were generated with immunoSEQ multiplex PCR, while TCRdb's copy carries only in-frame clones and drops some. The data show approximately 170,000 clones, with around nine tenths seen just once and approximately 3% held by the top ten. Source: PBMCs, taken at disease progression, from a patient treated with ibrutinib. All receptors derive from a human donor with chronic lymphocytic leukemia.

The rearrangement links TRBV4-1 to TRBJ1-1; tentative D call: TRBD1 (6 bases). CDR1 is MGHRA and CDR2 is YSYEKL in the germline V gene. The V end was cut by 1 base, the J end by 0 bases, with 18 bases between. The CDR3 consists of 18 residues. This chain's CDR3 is CASSQAGGLSSLNTEAFF. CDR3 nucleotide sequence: TGCGCCAGCAGCCAAGCGGGGGGGCTCAGCAGTCTGAACACTGAAGCTTTCTTT.

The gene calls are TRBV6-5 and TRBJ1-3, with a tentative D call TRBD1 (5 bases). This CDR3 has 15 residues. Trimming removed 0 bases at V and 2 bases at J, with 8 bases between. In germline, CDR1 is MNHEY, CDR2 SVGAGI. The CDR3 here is CASSYSTGPGNTIYF. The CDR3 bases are TGTGCCAGCAGTTACTCTACGGGGCCTGGAAACACCATATATTTT.

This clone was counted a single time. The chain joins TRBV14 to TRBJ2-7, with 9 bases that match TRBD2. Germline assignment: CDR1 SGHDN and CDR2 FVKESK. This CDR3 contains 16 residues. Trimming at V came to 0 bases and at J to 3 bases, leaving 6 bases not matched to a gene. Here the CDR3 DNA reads TGTGCCAGCAGCCAAGAGCATAGCGGGAGTTACTACGAGCAGTACTTC. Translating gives CASSQEHSGSYYEQYF.

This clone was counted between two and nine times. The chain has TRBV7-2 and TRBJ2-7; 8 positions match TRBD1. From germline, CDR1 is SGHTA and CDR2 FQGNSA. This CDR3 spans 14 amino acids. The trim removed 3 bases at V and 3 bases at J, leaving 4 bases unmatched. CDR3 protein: CASSLQQGGYEQYF. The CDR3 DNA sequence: TGTGCCAGCAGCTTGCAACAGGGGGGCTACGAGCAGTACTTC.

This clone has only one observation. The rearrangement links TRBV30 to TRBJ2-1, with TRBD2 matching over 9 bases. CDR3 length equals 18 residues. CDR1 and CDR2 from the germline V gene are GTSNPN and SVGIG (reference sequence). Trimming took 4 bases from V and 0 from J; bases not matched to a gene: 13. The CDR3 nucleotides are TGTGCCTGGATGCGCAGGCCGGGACTAGCTAGCTCCTACAATGAGCAGTTCTTC. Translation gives CAWMRRPGLASSYNEQFF.

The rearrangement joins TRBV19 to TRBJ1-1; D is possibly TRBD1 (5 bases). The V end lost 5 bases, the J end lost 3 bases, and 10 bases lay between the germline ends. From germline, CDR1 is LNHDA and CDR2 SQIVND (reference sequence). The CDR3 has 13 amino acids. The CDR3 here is CASSPDSYTEAFF. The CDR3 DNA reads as TGTGCCAGTAGTCCCGACAGTTACACTGAAGCTTTCTTT.

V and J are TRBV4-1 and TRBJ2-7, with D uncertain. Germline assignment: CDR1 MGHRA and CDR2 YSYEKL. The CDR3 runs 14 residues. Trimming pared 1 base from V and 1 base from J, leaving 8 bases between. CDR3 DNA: TGCGCCAGCAGCCAAGGTTATGGATCCTACGAGCAGTACTTC. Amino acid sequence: CASSQGYGSYEQYF.

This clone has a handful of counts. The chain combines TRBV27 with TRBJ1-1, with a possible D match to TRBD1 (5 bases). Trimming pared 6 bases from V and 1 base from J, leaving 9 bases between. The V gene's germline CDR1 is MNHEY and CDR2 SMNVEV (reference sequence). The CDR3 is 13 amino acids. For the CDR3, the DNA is TGTGCCAGCAGGATACAGGCGAACACTGAAGCTTTCTTT. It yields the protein CASRIQANTEAFF.

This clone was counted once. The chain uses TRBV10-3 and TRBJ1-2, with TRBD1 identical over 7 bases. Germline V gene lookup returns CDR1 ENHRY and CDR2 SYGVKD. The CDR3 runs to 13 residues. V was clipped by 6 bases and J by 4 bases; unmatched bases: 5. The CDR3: CAIRETGLYGYTF. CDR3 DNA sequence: TGTGCCATCAGGGAGACAGGGCTCTATGGCTACACCTTC.

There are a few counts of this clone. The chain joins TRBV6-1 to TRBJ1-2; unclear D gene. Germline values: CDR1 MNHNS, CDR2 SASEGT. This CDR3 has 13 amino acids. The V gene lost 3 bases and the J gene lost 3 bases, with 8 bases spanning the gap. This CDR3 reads CASSESYDYGYTF. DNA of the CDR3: TGTGCCAGCAGTGAGTCTTACGACTATGGCTACACCTTC.

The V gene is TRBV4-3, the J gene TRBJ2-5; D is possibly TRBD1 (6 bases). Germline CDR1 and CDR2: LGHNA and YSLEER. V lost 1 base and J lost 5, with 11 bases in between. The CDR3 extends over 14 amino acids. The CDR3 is CASSQVGGPETQYF. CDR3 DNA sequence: TGCGCCAGCAGCCAAGTTGGGGGCCCGGAGACCCAGTACTTC.

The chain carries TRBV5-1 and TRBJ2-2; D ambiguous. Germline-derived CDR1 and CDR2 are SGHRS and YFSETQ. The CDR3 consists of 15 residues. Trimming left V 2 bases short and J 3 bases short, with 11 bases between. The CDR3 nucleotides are TGCGCCAGCAGCTTAGACCTGCTCGACACCGGGGAGCTGTTTTTT. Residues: CASSLDLLDTGELFF.

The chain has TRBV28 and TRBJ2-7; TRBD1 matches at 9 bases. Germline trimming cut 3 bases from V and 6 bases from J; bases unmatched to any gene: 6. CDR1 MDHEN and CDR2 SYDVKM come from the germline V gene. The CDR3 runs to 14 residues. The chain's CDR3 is CASSLRTGVSEQYF. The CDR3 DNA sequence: TGTGCCAGCAGTTTGCGGACAGGGGTTTCCGAGCAGTACTTC.

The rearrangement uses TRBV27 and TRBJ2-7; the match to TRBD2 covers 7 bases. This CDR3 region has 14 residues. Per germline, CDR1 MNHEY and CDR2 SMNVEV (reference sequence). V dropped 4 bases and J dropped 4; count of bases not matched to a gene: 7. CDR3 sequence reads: CASSWGGGQYEQYF. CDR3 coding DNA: TGTGCCAGCAGTTGGGGGGGAGGGCAATACGAGCAGTACTTC.

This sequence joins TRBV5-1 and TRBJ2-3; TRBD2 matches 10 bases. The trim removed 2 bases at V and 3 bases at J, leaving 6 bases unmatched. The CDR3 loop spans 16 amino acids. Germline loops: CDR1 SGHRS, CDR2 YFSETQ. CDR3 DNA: TGCGCCAGCAGCTTCGAAGCGGGAGGGTTAACAGATACGCAGTATTTT. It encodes CASSFEAGGLTDTQYF.

CDR3 loop: CASSTHSGGASEQFF. The CDR3 DNA reads TGTGCCAGCAGCACTCATAGCGGGGGTGCGTCTGAGCAGTTCTTC. This chain links TRBV7-9 with TRBJ2-1; TRBD2 aligns across 9 bases. CDR1 and CDR2 from the germline V gene are SEHNR and FQNEAQ (reference sequence). This CDR3 is built from 15 residues. V trimming: 5 bases; J trimming: 9 bases; junction bases outside the gene matches: 11.

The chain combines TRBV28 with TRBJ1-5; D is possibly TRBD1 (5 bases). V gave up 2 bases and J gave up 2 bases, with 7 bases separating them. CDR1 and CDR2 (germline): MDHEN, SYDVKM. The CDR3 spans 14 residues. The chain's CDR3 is CASSLVQGNQPQHF. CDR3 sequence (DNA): TGTGCCAGCAGTTTAGTACAGGGCAATCAGCCCCAGCATTTT.

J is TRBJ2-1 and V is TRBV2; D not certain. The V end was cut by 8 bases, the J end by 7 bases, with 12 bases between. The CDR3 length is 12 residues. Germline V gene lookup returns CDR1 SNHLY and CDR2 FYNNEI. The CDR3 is CASPEVNNEQFF. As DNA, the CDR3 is TGTGCCAGCCCCGAGGTAAATAATGAGCAGTTCTTC. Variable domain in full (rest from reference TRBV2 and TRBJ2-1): EPEVTQTPSHQVTQMGQEVILRCVPISNHLYFYWYRQILGQKVEFLVSFYNNEISEKSEIFDDQFSVERPDGSNFTLKIRSTKLEDSAMYFCASPEVNNEQFFGPGTRLTVL.

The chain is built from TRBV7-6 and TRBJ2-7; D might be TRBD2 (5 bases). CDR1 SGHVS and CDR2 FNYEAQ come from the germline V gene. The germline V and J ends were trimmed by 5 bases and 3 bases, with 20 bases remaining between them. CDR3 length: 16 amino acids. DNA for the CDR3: TGTGCCAGCAGCACCCGGGAACATATTTTAGTCTACGAGCAGTACTTC. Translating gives CASSTREHILVYEQYF.

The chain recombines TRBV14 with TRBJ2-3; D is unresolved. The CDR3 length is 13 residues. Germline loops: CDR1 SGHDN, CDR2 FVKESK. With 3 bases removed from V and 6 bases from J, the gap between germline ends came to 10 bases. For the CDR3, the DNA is TGTGCCAGCAGCCAGATGGTAACGGATACGCAGTATTTT. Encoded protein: CASSQMVTDTQYF.

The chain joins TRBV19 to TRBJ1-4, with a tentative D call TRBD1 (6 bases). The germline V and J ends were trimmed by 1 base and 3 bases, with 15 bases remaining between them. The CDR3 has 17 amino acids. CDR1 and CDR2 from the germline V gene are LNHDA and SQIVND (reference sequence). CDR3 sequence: CASSIASQGAPNEKLFF. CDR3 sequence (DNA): TGTGCCAGTAGTATAGCATCACAGGGCGCTCCTAATGAAAAACTGTTTTTT. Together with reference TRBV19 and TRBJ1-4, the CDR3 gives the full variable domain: DGGITQSPKYLFRKEGQNVTLSCEQNLNHDAMYWYRQDPGQGLRLIYYSQIVNDFQKGDIAEGYSVSREKKESFPLTVTSAQKNPTAFYLCASSIASQGAPNEKLFFGSGTQLSVL.

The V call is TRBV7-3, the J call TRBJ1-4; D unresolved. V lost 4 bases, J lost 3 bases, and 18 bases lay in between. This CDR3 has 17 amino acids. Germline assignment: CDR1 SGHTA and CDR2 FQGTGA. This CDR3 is CASSSDIGLDSNEKLFF. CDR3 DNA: TGTGCCAGCAGCTCCGACATTGGGTTAGATTCTAATGAAAAACTGTTTTTT.

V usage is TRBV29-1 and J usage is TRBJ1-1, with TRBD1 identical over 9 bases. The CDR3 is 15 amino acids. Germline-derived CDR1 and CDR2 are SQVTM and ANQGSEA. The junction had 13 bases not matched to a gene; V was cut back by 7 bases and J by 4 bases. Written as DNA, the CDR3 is TGCAGCGGGAGGTTAACAGGGGGCGCGTCCACTGAAGCTTTCTTT. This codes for CSGRLTGGASTEAFF.

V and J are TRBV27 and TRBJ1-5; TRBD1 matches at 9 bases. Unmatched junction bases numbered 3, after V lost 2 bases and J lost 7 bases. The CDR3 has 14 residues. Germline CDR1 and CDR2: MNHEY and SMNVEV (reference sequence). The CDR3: CASSLTGGRQPQHF. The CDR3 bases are TGTGCCAGCAGTTTAACAGGGGGCAGGCAGCCCCAGCATTTT.

The CDR3 spells CASRLTGAGNTIYF. CDR3 DNA sequence: TGTGCCAGTAGGCTCACAGGGGCTGGAAACACCATATATTTT. The chain combines TRBV19 with TRBJ1-3; 7 bases map to TRBD1. Germline values: CDR1 LNHDA, CDR2 SQIVND (reference sequence). The J segment lost 2 bases and the V segment lost 6 bases, leaving 4 bases of the junction unmatched. The CDR3 consists of 14 residues.

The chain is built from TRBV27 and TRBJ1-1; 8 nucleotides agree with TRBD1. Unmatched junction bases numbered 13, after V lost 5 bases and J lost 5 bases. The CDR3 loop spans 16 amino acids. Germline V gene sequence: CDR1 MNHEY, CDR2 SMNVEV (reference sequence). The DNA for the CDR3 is TGTGCCAGCAGTACCTTCTCGGGTCAGGGGGCGACTGAAGCTTTCTTT. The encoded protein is CASSTFSGQGATEAFF.

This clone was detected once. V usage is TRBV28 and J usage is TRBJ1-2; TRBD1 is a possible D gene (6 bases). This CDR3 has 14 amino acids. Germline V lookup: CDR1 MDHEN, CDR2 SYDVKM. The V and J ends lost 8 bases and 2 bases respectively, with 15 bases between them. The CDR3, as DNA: TGTGCCAGCCGGGGGTGGGGGCTCAACTATGGCTACACCTTC. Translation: CASRGWGLNYGYTF.

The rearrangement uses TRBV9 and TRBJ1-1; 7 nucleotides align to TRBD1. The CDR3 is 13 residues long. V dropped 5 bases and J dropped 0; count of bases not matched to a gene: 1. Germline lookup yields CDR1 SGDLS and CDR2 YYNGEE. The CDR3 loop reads CASRTGLNTEAFF. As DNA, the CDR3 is TGTGCCAGCAGGACAGGGTTGAACACTGAAGCTTTCTTT.